The clone carrying this T cell receptor (beta chain) was counted between two and nine times. The data were obtained in a study of T cell clonotyping in hematopoietic cell transplantation. The germline CDR1 and CDR2 sequences are GTSNPN and SVGIG (reference sequence). The CDR3 loop spans 13 amino acids. V lost 4 bases and J 7 bases, leaving 11 bases between the germline ends. Sequenced by immunoSEQ multiplex PCR; TCRdb stores in-frame clones only, minus some. The repertoire holds around 9,000 clones, with about three quarters as singletons. The sequence came from a female patient in her fifties who had an allogeneic stem cell transplant from a related donor, so the T cells may come from the graft donor. Some clones in this sample may be carry-over from other donors' samples. The chain links TRBV30 to TRBJ1-6, with a possible D match to TRBD1 (6 bases). This sample comprised peripheral blood mononuclear cells, obtained 180 days after allogeneic stem cell transplant. CDR3 region: CAWIIQGNSPLHF. Written as DNA, the CDR3 is TGTGCCTGGATAATCCAGGGGAATTCACCCCTCCACTTT.